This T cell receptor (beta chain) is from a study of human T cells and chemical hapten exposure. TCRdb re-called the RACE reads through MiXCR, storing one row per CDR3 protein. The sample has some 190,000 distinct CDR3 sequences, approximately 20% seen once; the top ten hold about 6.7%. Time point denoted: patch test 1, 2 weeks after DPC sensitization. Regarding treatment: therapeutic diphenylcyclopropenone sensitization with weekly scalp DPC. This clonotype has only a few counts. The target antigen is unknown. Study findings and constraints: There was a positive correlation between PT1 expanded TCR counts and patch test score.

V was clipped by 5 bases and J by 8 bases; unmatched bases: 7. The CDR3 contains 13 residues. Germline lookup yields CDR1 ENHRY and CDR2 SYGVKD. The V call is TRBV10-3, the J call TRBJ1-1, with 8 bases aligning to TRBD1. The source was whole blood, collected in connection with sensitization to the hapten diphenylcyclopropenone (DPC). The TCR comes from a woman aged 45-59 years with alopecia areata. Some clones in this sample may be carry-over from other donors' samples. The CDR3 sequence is CAISSKTGVEAFF. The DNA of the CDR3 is TGTGCCATCAGTTCCAAGACAGGGGTAGAAGCTTTCTTT.